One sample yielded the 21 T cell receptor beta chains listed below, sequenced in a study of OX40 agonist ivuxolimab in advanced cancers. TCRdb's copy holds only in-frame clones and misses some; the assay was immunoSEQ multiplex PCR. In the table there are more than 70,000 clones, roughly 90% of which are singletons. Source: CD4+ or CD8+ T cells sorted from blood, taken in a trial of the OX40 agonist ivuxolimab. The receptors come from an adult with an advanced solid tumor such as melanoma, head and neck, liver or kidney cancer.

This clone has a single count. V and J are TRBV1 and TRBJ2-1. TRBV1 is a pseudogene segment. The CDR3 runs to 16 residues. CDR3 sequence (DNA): TGCACCAGCAGCCAAGAAAGGGGGGAGTTGTACAATGAGCAGTTCTTC. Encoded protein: CTSSQERGELYNEQFF.

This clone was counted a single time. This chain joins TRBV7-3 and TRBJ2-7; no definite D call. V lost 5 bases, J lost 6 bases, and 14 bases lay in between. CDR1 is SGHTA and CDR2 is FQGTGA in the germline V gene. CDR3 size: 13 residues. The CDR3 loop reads CASSPGLTAEQYF. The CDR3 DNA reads TGTGCCAGCAGCCCGGGTCTTACCGCCGAGCAGTACTTC.

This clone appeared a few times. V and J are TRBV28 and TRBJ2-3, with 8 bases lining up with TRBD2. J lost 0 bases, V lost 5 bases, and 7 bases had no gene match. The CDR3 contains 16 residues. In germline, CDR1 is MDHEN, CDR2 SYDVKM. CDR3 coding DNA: TGTGCCAGCAGTCCCTCACTAGCGGTTAGCACAGATACGCAGTATTTT. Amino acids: CASSPSLAVSTDTQYF.

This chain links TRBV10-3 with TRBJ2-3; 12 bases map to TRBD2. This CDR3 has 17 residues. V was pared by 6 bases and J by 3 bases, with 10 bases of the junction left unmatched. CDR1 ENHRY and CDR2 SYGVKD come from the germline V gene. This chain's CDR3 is CAIRASGRARATDTQYF. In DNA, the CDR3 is TGTGCCATCAGAGCTAGCGGGAGGGCCAGGGCGACAGATACGCAGTATTTT.

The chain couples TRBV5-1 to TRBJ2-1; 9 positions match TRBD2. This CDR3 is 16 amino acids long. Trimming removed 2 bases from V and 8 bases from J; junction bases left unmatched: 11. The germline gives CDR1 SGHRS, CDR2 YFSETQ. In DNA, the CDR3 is TGCGCCAGCAGCTTAATTCCGCGGGAGGGAGCCGATGAGCAGTTCTTC. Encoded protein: CASSLIPREGADEQFF.

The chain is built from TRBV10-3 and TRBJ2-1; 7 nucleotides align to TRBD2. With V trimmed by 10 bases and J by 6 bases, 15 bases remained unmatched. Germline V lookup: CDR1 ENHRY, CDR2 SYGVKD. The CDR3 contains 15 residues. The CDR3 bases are TGTGCCACCACAGGTGCGGGAGTGGGGCTCAATGAGCAGTTCTTC. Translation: CATTGAGVGLNEQFF.

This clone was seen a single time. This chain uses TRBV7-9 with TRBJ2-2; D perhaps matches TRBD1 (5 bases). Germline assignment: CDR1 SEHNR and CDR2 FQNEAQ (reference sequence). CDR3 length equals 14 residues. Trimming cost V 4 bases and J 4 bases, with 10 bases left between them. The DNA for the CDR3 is TGTGCCAGCAGCTGGGGTCAGGGCACCGGGGAGCTGTTTTTT. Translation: CASSWGQGTGELFF.

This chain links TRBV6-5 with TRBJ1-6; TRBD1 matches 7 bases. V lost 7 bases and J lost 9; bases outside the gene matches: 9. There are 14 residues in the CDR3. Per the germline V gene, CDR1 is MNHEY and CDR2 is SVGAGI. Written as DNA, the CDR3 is TGTGCCAGCAACAGACAGGGTCCAATTTCACCCCTCCACTTT. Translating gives CASNRQGPISPLHF.

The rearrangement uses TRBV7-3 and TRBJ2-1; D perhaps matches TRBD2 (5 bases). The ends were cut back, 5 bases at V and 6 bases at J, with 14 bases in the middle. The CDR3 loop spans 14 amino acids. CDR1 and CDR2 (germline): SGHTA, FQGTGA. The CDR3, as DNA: TGTGCCAGCAGCCCAAACATGGCGGGCAATGAGCAGTTCTTC. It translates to CASSPNMAGNEQFF.

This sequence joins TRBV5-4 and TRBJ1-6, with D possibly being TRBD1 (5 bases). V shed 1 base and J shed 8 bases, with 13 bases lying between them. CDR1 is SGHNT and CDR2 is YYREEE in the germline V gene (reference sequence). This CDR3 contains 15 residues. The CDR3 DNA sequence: TGTGCCAGCAGCTTGAATCAGGGTTTCGATTCACCCCTCCACTTT. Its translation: CASSLNQGFDSPLHF.

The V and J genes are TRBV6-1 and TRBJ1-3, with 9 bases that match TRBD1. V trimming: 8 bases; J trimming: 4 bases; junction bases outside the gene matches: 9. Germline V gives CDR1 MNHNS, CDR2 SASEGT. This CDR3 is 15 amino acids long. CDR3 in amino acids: CASGTGGSRGNTIYF. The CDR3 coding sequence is TGTGCCAGCGGCACAGGGGGCTCAAGAGGAAACACCATATATTTT.

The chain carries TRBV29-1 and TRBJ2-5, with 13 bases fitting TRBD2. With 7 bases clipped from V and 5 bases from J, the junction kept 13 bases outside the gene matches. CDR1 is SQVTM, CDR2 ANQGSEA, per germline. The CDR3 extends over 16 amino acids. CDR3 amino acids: CSALPGLAGWDETQYF. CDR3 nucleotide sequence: TGCAGCGCACTACCGGGACTAGCGGGATGGGATGAGACCCAGTACTTC. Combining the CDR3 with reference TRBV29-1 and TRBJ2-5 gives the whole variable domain SAVISQKPSRDICQRGTSLTIQCQVDSQVTMMFWYRQQPGQSLTLIATANQGSEATYESGFVIDKFPISRPNLTFSTLTVSNMSPEDSSIYLCSALPGLAGWDETQYFGPGTRLLVL.

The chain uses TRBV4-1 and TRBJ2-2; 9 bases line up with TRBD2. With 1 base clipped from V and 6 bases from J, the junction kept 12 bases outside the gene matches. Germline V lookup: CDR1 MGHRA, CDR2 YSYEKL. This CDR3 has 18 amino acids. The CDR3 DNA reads TGCGCCAGCAGCCAAGTTGGCGCGGGAGGGTCAAAGGCCGGGGAGCTGTTTTTT. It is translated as CASSQVGAGGSKAGELFF.

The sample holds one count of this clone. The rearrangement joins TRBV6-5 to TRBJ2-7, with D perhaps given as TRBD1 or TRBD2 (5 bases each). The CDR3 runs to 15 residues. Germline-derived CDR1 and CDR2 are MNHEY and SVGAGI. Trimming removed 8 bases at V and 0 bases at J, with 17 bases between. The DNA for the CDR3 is TGTGCCAGCGGACAAGCGGCCCCGCCCTCCTACGAGCAGTACTTC. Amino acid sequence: CASGQAAPPSYEQYF.

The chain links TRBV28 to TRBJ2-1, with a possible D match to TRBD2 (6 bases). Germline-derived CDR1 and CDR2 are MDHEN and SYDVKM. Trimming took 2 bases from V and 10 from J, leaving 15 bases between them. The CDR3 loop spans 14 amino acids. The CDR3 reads CASSLGGSLLEQFF. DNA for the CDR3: TGTGCCAGCAGTTTAGGGGGGAGTCTTCTCGAGCAGTTCTTC.

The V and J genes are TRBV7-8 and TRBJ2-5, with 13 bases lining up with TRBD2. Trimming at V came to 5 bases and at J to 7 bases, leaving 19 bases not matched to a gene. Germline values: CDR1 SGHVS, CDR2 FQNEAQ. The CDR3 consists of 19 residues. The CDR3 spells CASSQFGTSGVGTPGTQYF. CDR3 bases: TGTGCCAGCAGCCAATTCGGGACTAGCGGGGTGGGGACCCCAGGGACCCAGTACTTC.

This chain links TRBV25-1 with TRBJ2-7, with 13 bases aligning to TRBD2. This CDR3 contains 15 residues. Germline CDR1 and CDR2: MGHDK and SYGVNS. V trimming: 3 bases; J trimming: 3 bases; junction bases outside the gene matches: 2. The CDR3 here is CASSDRLAGGYEQYF. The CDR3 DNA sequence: TGTGCCAGCAGTGATCGACTAGCGGGAGGCTACGAGCAGTACTTC.

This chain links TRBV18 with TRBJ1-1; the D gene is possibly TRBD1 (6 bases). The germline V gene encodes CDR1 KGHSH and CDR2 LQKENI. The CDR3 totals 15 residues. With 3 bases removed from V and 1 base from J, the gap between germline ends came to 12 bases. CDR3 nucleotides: TGTGCCAGCTCACCTACAGGACAGCCGAACACTGAAGCTTTCTTT. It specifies CASSPTGQPNTEAFF. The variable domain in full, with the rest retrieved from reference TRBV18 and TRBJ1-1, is NAGVMQNPRHLVRRRGQEARLRCSPMKGHSHVYWYRQLPEEGLKFMVYLQKENIIDESGMPKERFSAEFPKEGPSILRIQQVVRGDSAAYFCASSPTGQPNTEAFFGQGTRLTVV.

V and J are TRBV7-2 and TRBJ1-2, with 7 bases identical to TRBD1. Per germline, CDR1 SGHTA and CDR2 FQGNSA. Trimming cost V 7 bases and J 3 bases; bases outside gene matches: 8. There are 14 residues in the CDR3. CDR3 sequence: CASTPQGDHYGYTF. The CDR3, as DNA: TGTGCCAGCACCCCCCAGGGGGATCACTATGGCTACACCTTC. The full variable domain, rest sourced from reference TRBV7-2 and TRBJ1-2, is GAGVSQSPSNKVTEKGKDVELRCDPISGHTALYWYRQSLGQGLEFLIYFQGNSAPDKSGLPSDRFSAERTGGSVSTLTIQRTQQEDSAVYLCASTPQGDHYGYTFGSGTRLTVV.

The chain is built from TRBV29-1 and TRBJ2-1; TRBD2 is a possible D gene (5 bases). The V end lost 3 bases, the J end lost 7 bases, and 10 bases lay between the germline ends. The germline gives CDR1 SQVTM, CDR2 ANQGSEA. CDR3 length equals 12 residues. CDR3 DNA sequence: TGCAGCGTTGATGGTGGGAGTAATGAGCAGTTCTTC. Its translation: CSVDGGSNEQFF.

The CDR3 is CAWSVREGLANYNEQFF. The CDR3 DNA reads TGTGCCTGGAGTGTACGAGAAGGACTAGCGAACTACAATGAGCAGTTCTTC. This chain uses TRBV30 with TRBJ2-1, with 9 bases aligning to TRBD2. Germline V gene sequence: CDR1 GTSNPN, CDR2 SVGIG (reference sequence). This CDR3 region has 17 residues. With 0 bases clipped from V and 3 bases from J, the junction kept 9 bases outside the gene matches.